A single sample gave rise to the 24 T cell receptor beta chains below, sequenced in a study of T-cell memory formation after mild COVID-19. From the 5' RACE reads, TCRdb called clonotypes with MiXCR, one entry per CDR3 protein. The top ten hold 9% to 15% of the sample, which has roughly 450,000 distinct CDR3 sequences, 15% to 20% seen once. Sequenced sample: PBMCs or a T cell subset sorted from them (not recorded which). These receptors were taken from an adult woman who had mild COVID-19 (a few samples of this study predate the infection). Cell type and time point are not known.

This sequence joins TRBV6-2 or TRBV6-3 and TRBJ2-7; D uncertain. The V end was cut by 2 bases, the J end by 4 bases, with 9 bases between. The V gene's germline CDR1 is MNHEY and CDR2 SVGEGT. The CDR3 loop spans 13 amino acids. The CDR3 DNA sequence: TGTGCCAGCAGTTACGAAGGGCTGTACGAGCAGTACTTC. Protein: CASSYEGLYEQYF.

This clonotype occurred once. This chain uses TRBV12-3 or TRBV12-4 with TRBJ2-5, with TRBD2 identical over 7 bases. J gave up 5 bases and V 4 bases, and 7 bases lay outside the gene matches. CDR3 size: 14 residues. The CDR3 DNA reads as TGTGCCAGCAGTTACCGCGGGAGCAGGGAGACCCAGTACTTC. It encodes CASSYRGSRETQYF.

The table lists this clonotype with a few counts. CDR3: CASSRDGPLGYF. CDR3 in DNA: TGTGCCAGCTCACGTGATGGACCTCTCGGGTACTTC. J is TRBJ2-7 and V is TRBV18; the D is unclear. Trimming pared 4 bases from V and 12 bases from J, leaving 16 bases between. Germline values: CDR1 KGHSH, CDR2 LQKENI. This CDR3 contains 12 residues.

CDR3 sequence reads: CASSDRGPEKLFF. CDR3 DNA: TGTGCCAGCAGTGACAGGGGGCCTGAAAAACTGTTTTTT. The chain combines TRBV25-1 with TRBJ1-4, with 8 positions matching TRBD1. Per germline, CDR1 MGHDK and CDR2 SYGVNS. The J segment lost 7 bases and the V segment lost 3 bases, leaving 1 base of the junction unmatched. The CDR3 runs to 13 residues.

This chain links TRBV11-2 with TRBJ1-1; no definite D call. Trimming left V 2 bases short and J 4 bases short, with 8 bases between. This CDR3 region has 13 residues. The germline CDR1 and CDR2 sequences are SGHAT and FQNNGV. The CDR3 coding sequence is TGTGCCAGCAGCTTATACTTGAGCACTGAAGCTTTCTTT. It specifies CASSLYLSTEAFF.

At least ten counts were recorded for this clonotype. The chain employs TRBV24-1 and TRBJ2-1, with no clear D. Germline CDR1 KGHDR, CDR2 SFDVKD. V lost 1 base and J 0 bases, leaving 9 bases between the germline ends. This CDR3 region has 16 residues. The CDR3 nucleotides read TGTGCCACCAGTGATTTTGGGCGGAGCTCCTACAATGAGCAGTTCTTC. Amino acids: CATSDFGRSSYNEQFF.

This clonotype was observed many times. This chain links TRBV5-1 with TRBJ1-4; 9 positions match TRBD1. The germline gives CDR1 SGHRS, CDR2 YFSETQ. With V trimmed by 3 bases and J by 2 bases, 11 bases remained unmatched. This CDR3 is 18 amino acids long. The CDR3 loop is CASSYHTGGEITNEKLFF. The CDR3 DNA follows: TGCGCCAGCAGCTACCATACAGGGGGCGAAATTACTAATGAAAAACTGTTTTTT.

The CDR3 sequence: CASSSAASPSYEQYF. CDR3 sequence (DNA): TGTGCCAGCAGTTCGGCAGCCTCTCCTTCCTACGAGCAGTACTTC. This chain links TRBV6-1 with TRBJ2-7, with no clear D. This CDR3 is built from 15 residues. The V end was cut by 5 bases, the J end by 1 base, with 15 bases between. Germline-derived CDR1 and CDR2 are MNHNS and SASEGT.

The chain carries TRBV6-5 and TRBJ2-6; 9 bases are a match to TRBD1. This CDR3 comprises 17 residues. V was pared by 6 bases and J by 2 bases, with 8 bases of the junction left unmatched. Germline V gives CDR1 MNHEY, CDR2 SVGAGI. CDR3 sequence (DNA): TGTGCCAGCAGGAGACAGGGGGTTGTGACTGGGGCCAACGTCCTGACTTTC. This codes for CASRRQGVVTGANVLTF.

The chain combines TRBV20-1 with TRBJ2-1, with TRBD1 identical over 10 bases. V dropped 1 base and J dropped 10; count of bases not matched to a gene: 4. CDR1 is DFQATT, CDR2 SNEGSKA, per germline (reference sequence). The CDR3 totals 13 residues. CDR3 DNA sequence: TGCAGTGCTAGAGCCGACAGGGGGCGCGAGCAGTTCTTC. Its translation: CSARADRGREQFF.

There are a few counts of this clonotype. The chain joins TRBV20-1 to TRBJ2-4; tentatively, D is TRBD1 (6 bases). Germline CDR1 reads DFQATT; CDR2 reads SNEGSKA (reference sequence). Trimming pared 6 bases from V and 6 bases from J, leaving 21 bases between. This CDR3 has 15 amino acids. The CDR3 spells CSANGSPQGRNIQYF. The CDR3 nucleotides are TGCAGTGCCAACGGGTCTCCCCAGGGGAGAAACATTCAGTACTTC.

This clonotype has more than one count but fewer than ten. The chain uses TRBV6-5 and TRBJ2-7; D possibly corresponds to TRBD2 (5 bases). Trimming pared 6 bases from V and 0 bases from J, leaving 18 bases between. CDR1 and CDR2 from the germline V gene are MNHEY and SVGAGI. The CDR3 runs to 16 residues. DNA of the CDR3: TGTGCCAGCAGCACCCCCTTCCGGGGAGTCTCCTACGAGCAGTACTTC. It specifies CASSTPFRGVSYEQYF.

This clonotype has only a few counts. V is TRBV29-1 and J is TRBJ1-4; 8 bases are shared with TRBD1. CDR1 and CDR2 (germline): SQVTM, ANQGSEA. This CDR3 is 15 amino acids long. The trim removed 0 bases at V and 8 bases at J, leaving 8 bases unmatched. In DNA form, the CDR3 reads TGCAGCGTTGAAGACTCAGGGGGCGCGGGGGAAAAACTGTTTTTT. Protein product: CSVEDSGGAGEKLFF.

In its sample, this clonotype was seen a few times. The CDR3 bases are TGCAGTGCTAGAGCCCCGGCCGAGGGGGACGAGCAGTACTTC. Translated, it gives CSARAPAEGDEQYF. The V gene is TRBV20-1, the J gene TRBJ2-7; TRBD1 might be the D (6 bases). The CDR3 length is 14 residues. V lost 1 base and J lost 5, with 15 bases in between. Germline CDR1 DFQATT, CDR2 SNEGSKA (reference sequence).

This clonotype was observed many times. The chain has TRBV5-1 and TRBJ2-1; D ambiguous. Deletions cut 0 bases from V and 10 bases from J, with 8 bases between. CDR3 length equals 12 residues. Germline lookup yields CDR1 SGHRS and CDR2 YFSETQ. CDR3 nucleotide sequence: TGCGCCAGCAGCTTGGGGGTCGGGGAGCAGTTCTTC. Its translation: CASSLGVGEQFF.

The chain uses TRBV7-8 and TRBJ1-1; tentatively, D is TRBD1 (6 bases). Deletions cut 2 bases from V and 0 bases from J, with 13 bases between. This CDR3 contains 16 residues. Germline CDR1 reads SGHVS; CDR2 reads FQNEAQ. The CDR3 bases are TGTGCCAGCAGCTTACAATGGGGGGCAATGAACACTGAAGCTTTCTTT. It codes for CASSLQWGAMNTEAFF.

In this sample, this clonotype turned up many times. This sequence joins TRBV3-1 and TRBJ2-7, with D unresolved. Trimming left V 4 bases short and J 1 base short, with 5 bases between. The length of the CDR3 is 12 residues. Per the germline V gene, CDR1 is LGHDT and CDR2 is YNNKEL (reference sequence). The CDR3 protein is CASSRTSYEQYF. CDR3 coding DNA: TGTGCCAGCAGCCGTACTTCCTACGAGCAGTACTTC.

This clonotype was seen more than once but under ten times. The CDR3 nucleotides read TGTGCCAGCAGCTTTGACAGGGCAACAAACACTGAAGCTTTCTTT. The encoded protein is CASSFDRATNTEAFF. The chain couples TRBV7-2 to TRBJ1-1; 7 nucleotides align to TRBD1. This CDR3 region has 15 residues. V lost 3 bases, J lost 2 bases, and 6 bases stayed unmatched. Germline V lookup: CDR1 SGHTA, CDR2 FQGNSA.

The rearrangement joins TRBV30 to TRBJ1-3; D remains unclear. V was shortened by 3 bases and J by 1 base, with 7 bases between the two germline ends. The CDR3 loop spans 13 amino acids. The V gene's germline CDR1 is GTSNPN and CDR2 SVGIG (reference sequence). This CDR3 reads CAWRTKSGNTIYF. The CDR3 bases are TGTGCCTGGAGAACAAAATCTGGAAACACCATATATTTT.

The V and J genes are TRBV5-1 and TRBJ1-1; 9 bases match TRBD1. This CDR3 spans 16 amino acids. The V gene end was trimmed by 0 bases and the J gene end by 4 bases; junction bases not matched to a gene: 7. Germline lookup yields CDR1 SGHRS and CDR2 YFSETQ. Here the CDR3 DNA reads TGCGCCAGCAGCTTGGGGACAGGGGAATTAGGCACTGAAGCTTTCTTT. Its protein is CASSLGTGELGTEAFF.

The chain couples TRBV15 to TRBJ1-5; weak D call: TRBD1 (6 bases). The CDR3 is made up of 17 amino acids. Germline values: CDR1 LNHNV, CDR2 YYDKDF (reference sequence). Trimming took 1 base from V and 6 from J, leaving 19 bases between them. This CDR3 reads CATSRGPRGRWGQPQHF. CDR3 nucleotide sequence: TGTGCCACCAGCAGAGGCCCGAGGGGGAGGTGGGGTCAGCCCCAGCATTTT.

The genes are TRBV5-6 and TRBJ2-1; 7 nucleotides align to TRBD2. This CDR3 spans 14 amino acids. Looked up from germline, CDR1 is SGHDT and CDR2 is YYEEEE. V lost 2 bases and J lost 9; bases outside the gene matches: 8. CDR3 DNA sequence: TGTGCCAGCAGCTTAGGCGGGAGAGCAGTTGAGCAGTTCTTC. Protein sequence: CASSLGGRAVEQFF.

This chain uses TRBV7-3 with TRBJ1-6; maybe TRBD1 (5 bases). The germline CDR1 and CDR2 sequences are SGHTA and FQGTGA. V lost 5 bases to trimming and J lost 6 bases, with 11 bases between them. This CDR3 contains 14 residues. CDR3 in DNA: TGTGCCAGCAGCCGTTCCGGGGGTAATTCACCCCTCCACTTT. This translates into CASSRSGGNSPLHF.

The gene calls are TRBV12-3 or TRBV12-4 and TRBJ1-3, with TRBD1 identical over 7 bases. This CDR3 is built from 16 residues. Trimming removed 5 bases from V and 0 bases from J; junction bases left unmatched: 7. The DNA of the CDR3 is TGTGCCAGCAGTCCCCCCGACAGGGTCTCTGGAAACACCATATATTTT. It translates to CASSPPDRVSGNTIYF.